This T cell receptor beta chain was profiled in a study of regulatory T cells in long-lasting Graves disease. Whole-study results and caveats: Favored usage of TRBV28, TRBJ1-2 and TRBJ2-5 was recorded in persistent disease.

This clonotype was observed at least ten times. Its specificity is not known. The authors built TCR beta libraries using iRepertoire HTBI primers and Arm-PCR of CDR3 regions. Each CDR3 protein gets one entry after TCRdb re-called the multiplex PCR reads with MiXCR. The top ten hold about 7.8% of the sample, which has 350,000 to 450,000 distinct CDR3 sequences, approximately 16% seen once. The time point is: newly diagnosed GD, antithyroid drugs for less than 3 months. RNA isolated from PBMCs was used to make the TCR library. Patients were enrolled at an endocrinology department in Xi'an, China. Nine milliliters of peripheral blood were drawn into EDTA tubes. V was clipped by 4 bases and J by 7 bases; unmatched bases: 10. The CDR3 length is 15 residues. The V gene's germline CDR1 is MNHNS and CDR2 SASEGT. These sequences were also reported in another study, on T cells in Graves' hyperthyroidism and ophthalmopathy. As that study records: The hyperthyroidism patients had all been newly diagnosed, and their disease duration was under 2 months. Their ages ranged from 18 to 65 years.

The material sequenced was peripheral blood mononuclear cells (PBMCs), taken at new diagnosis, from a patient treated with antithyroid drugs. The TCR comes from a woman in her forties with Graves disease. The chain couples TRBV6-1 to TRBJ2-7; 10 bases map to TRBD1. CDR3 sequence: CASSVTGTGVGEQYF. CDR3 DNA sequence: TGTGCCAGCAGTGTCACCGGGACAGGGGTGGGTGAGCAGTACTTC.